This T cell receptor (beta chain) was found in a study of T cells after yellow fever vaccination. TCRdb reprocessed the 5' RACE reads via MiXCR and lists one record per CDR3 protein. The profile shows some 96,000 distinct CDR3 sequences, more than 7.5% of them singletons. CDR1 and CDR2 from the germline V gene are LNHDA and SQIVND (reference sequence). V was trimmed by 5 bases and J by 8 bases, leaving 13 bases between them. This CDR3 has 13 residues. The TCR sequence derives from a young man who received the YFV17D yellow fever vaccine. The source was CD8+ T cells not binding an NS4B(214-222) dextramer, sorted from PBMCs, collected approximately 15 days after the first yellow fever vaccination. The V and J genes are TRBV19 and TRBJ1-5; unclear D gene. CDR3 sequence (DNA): TGTGCCAGTAGTTCTAACCCGAGGAAGCCCCAGCATTTT. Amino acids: CASSSNPRKPQHF.